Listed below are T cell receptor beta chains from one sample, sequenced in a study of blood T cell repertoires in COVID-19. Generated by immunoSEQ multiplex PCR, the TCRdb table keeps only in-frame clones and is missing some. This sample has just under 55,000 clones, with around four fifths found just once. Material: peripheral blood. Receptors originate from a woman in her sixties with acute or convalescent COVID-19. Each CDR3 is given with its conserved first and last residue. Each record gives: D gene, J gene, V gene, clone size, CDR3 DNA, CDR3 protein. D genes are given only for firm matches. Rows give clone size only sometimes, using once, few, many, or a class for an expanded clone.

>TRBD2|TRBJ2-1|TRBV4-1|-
TGCGCCAGCAGGGATCGAGCGGGGACTAGGTACAATGAGCAGTTCTTC
CASRDRAGTRYNEQFF
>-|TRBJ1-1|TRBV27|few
TGTGCCAGCAGTTTCGCAGGGTTGAACACTGAAGCTTTCTTT
CASSFAGLNTEAFF
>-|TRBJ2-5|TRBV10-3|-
TGTGCCATAGGCTCCGGGACAATCAACCAAGAGACCCAGTACTTC
CAIGSGTINQETQYF
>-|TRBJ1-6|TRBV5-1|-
TGCGCCAGCAGCTCGGGAAACTATAATTCACCCCTCCACTTT
CASSSGNYNSPLHF
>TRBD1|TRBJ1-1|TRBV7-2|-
TGTGCCAGCAGCGTGGGACAGGTATTAAGAATGAACACTGAAGCTTTCTTT
CASSVGQVLRMNTEAFF
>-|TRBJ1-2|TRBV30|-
TGTGCCTGGAGTGTATCCGGGATCGGCTACACCTTC
CAWSVSGIGYTF
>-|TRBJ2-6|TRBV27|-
TGTGCCAGCAGATGGACATCCTCTGGGGCCAACGTCCTGACTTTC
CASRWTSSGANVLTF
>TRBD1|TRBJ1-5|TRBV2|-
TGTGCCAGCAGAGACGGGACAGGGCAGAATCAGCCCCAGCATTTT
CASRDGTGQNQPQHF
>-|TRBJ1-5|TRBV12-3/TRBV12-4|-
TGTGCCAGCAGTTCGTATGCGGGTCAGCCCCAGCATTTT
CASSSYAGQPQHF
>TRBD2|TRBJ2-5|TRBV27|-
TGTGCCAGCAGTTTATTAACTAGCGGGTTAGAGACCCAGTACTTC
CASSLLTSGLETQYF
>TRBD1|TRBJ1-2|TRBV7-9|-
TGTGCCAGCAGCTCCAGTCCCGGGACAGGGGGCTCGGGGTATGGCTACACCTTC
CASSSSPGTGGSGYGYTF
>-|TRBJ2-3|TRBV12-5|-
TGTGCTAGTGGTTTGACACAGGCCTGTCATTTGCAAACGCGCACAGATACGCAGTATTTT
CASGLTQACHLQTRTDTQYF
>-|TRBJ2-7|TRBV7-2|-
TGTGCCAGCAGCTTAGGGGGGACATTAGGATCCCAGCAGTACTTC
CASSLGGTLGSQQYF
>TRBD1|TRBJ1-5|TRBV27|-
TGTGCCAGCAGTTTACGTCCAGGGGGCCAGCCCCAGCATTTT
CASSLRPGGQPQHF
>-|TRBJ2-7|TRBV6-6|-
TGTGCCAGCAGATCGGACAGCTACGAGCAGTACTTC
CASRSDSYEQYF
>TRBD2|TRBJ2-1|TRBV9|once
TGTGCCAGCAGCGTAGTGGCTAGCGGGGCTGAGCAGTTCTTC
CASSVVASGAEQFF
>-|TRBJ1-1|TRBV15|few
TGTGCCACCAGCGTCAGACATAACACTGAAGCTTTCTTT
CATSVRHNTEAFF
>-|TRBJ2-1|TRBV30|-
TGTGCCTGGACGTCTGGCCACTCCTACAATGAGCAGTTCTTC
CAWTSGHSYNEQFF
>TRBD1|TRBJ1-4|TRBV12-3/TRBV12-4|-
TGTGCCAGCAGTTCAGGGACAGCAGAACTGTTTTTT
CASSSGTAELFF
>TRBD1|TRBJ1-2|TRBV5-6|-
TGTGCCAGCAGCCCAACCCCGGACAGGGGGCGCCGGGATGGCTACACCTTC
CASSPTPDRGRRDGYTF
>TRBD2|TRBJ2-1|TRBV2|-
TGTGCCAGCAGTGATAGCGGGGGGTCCAATGAGCAGTTCTTC
CASSDSGGSNEQFF
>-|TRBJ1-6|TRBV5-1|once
TGCGCCAGCAGCTTGGAAGGGGTTAATAATTCACCCCTCCACTTT
CASSLEGVNNSPLHF
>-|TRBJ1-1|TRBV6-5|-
TGTGCCAGCAGTAGAAACCAGGGTTGGTCTGAAGCTTTCTTT
CASSRNQGWSEAFF
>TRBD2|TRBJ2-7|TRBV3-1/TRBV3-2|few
TGTGCCAGCAGCCAACCGGCTAGCGGGGCCTACGAGCAGTACTTC
CASSQPASGAYEQYF
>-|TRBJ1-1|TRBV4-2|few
TGTGCCAGCAGCCAAGATCGGCGCGGGGGGGGGAACACTGAAGCTTTCTTT
CASSQDRRGGGNTEAFF
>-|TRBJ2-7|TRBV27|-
TGTGCCAGCAGCTTGATAAGGGGCTGGGTGCAGTACTTC
CASSLIRGWVQYF
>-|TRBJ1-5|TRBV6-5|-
TGTGCCAGCAGTCAACAGGGACCCAATCAGCCCCAGCATTTT
CASSQQGPNQPQHF
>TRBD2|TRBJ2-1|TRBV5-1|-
TGCGCCAGCAGCGACCCGGGACTAGTCGGGGAAGAACATGAGCAGTTCTTC
CASSDPGLVGEEHEQFF
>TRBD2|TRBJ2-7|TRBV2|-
TGTGCCAGCAGTGCCCTCACCGGGACTAGCGCGTACGAGCAGTACTTC
CASSALTGTSAYEQYF
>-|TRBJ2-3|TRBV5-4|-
TGTGCCAGCAGCGAGTCGCAGGGGAGCTTTACGCAGTATTTT
CASSESQGSFTQYF
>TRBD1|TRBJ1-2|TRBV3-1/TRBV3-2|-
TGTGCCAGCAGCCAAGCGGGACAGCCCAATTATGGCTACACCTTC
CASSQAGQPNYGYTF
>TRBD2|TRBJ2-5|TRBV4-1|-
TGCGCCAGCAGCCCCGAAGGGCGGGGGGTGGAGACCCAGTACTTC
CASSPEGRGVETQYF
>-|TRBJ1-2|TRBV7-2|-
TGTGCCAGCAGGCGACAGGTGTTGCATGGCTACACCTTC
CASRRQVLHGYTF
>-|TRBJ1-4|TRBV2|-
TGTGCCAGCAGGCGACAGACTGCAACTAATGAAAAACTGTTTTTT
CASRRQTATNEKLFF
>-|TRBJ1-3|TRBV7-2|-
TGTGCCAGCAGCCCCCGTTCTGGAAACACCATATATTTT
CASSPRSGNTIYF
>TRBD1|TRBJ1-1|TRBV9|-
TGTGCCAGCAGCGTAGCCCGGGACAGGGGGCCTAACACTGAAGCTTTCTTT
CASSVARDRGPNTEAFF
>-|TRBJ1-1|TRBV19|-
TGTGCCAGTAGTATAGATCTCCGGGGGAACACTGAAGCTTTCTTT
CASSIDLRGNTEAFF
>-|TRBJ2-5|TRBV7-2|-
TGTGCCAGCAGCTTAGGTCGGAGTTTCGAGACCCAGTACTTC
CASSLGRSFETQYF
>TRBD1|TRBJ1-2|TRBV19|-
TGTGCCAGTAGTACGGACAGGGGCGGCGGCTACACCTTC
CASSTDRGGGYTF
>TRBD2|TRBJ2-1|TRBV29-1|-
TGCAGCGTTGTGGGACTAGCGGATTCGTACAATGAGCAGTTCTTC
CSVVGLADSYNEQFF
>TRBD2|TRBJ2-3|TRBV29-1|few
TGCAGCGGCGGGGGAAGAGATACGCAGTATTTT
CSGGGRDTQYF
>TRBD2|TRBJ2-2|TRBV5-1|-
TGCGCCAGCAGCTTGGCCCTAGCGGGGGGGCCCGGGGAGCTGTTTTTT
CASSLALAGGPGELFF